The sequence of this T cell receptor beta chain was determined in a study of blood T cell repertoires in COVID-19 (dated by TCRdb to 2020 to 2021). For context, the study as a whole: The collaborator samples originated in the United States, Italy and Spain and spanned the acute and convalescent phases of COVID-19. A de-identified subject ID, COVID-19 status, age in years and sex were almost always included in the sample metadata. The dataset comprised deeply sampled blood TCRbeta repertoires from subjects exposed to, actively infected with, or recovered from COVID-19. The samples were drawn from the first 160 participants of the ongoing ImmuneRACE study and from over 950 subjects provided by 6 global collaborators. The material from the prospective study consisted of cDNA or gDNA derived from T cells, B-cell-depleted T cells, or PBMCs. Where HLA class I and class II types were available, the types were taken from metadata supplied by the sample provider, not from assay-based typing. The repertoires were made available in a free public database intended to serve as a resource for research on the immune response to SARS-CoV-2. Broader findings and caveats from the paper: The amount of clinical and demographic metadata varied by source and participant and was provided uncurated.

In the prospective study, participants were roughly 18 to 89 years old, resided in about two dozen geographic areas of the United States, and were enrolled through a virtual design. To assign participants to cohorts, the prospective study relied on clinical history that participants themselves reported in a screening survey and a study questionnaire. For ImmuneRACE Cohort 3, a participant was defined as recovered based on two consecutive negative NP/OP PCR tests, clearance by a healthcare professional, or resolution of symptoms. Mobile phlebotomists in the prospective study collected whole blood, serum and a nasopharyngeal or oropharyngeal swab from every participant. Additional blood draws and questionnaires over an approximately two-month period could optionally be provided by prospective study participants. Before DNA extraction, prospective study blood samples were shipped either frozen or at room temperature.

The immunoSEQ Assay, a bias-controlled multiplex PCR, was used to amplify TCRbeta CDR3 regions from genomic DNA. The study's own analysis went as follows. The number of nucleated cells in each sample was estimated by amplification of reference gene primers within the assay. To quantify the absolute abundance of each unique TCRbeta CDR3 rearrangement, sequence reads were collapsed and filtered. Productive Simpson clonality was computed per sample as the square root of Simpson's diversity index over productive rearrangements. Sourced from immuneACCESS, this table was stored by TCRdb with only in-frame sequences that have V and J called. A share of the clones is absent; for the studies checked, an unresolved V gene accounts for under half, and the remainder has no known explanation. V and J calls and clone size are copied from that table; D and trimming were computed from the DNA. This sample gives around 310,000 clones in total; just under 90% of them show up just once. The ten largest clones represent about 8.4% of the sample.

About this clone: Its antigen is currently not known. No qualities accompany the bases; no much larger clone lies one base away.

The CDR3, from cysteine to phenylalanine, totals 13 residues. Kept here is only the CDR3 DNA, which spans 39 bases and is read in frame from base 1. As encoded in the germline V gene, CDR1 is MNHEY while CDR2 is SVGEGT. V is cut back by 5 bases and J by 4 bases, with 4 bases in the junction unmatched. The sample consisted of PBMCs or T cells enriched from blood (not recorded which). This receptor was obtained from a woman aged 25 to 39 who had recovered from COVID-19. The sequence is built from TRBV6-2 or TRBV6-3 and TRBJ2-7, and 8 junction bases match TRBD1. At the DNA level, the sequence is TGTGCCAGCAGTACCTGGACAGGGTACGAGCAGTACTTC. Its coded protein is CASSTWTGYEQYF.